The 18 T cell receptor beta chains presented below share a single source sample, sequenced in a study of shared clonotypes between healthy human individuals (dated by TCRdb to about 2020). To prepare the library, the immunoSEQ multiplex PCR assay was applied. Not all clones reach the TCRdb copy of this immuneACCESS table, which keeps in-frame sequences only. Checked studies attribute under half of the gap to unresolved V genes and leave the rest unexplained. Across this sample there are hundreds of thousands of clones, with less than 80% seen only once. 10% to 15% of the sample is taken by the ten largest. Sequenced material: PBMCs. Every receptor here comes from a woman in her 40s in good health. Some clones in this sample may be carry-over from other donors' samples.

The gene calls are TRBV7-6 and TRBJ2-7; 13 nucleotides agree with TRBD2. Trimming cost V 4 bases and J 3 bases; bases outside gene matches: 9. The CDR3 sequence is 17 residues long. Germline-derived CDR1 and CDR2 are SGHVS and FNYEAQ. The CDR3 DNA sequence: TGTGCCAGCAGCTCCGGACTAGCGGGAGTTGGAAGCTACGAGCAGTACTTC. It encodes CASSSGLAGVGSYEQYF.

This sequence joins TRBV2 and TRBJ2-1; 7 nucleotides agree with TRBD2. This CDR3 contains 15 residues. With 2 bases clipped from V and 2 bases from J, the junction kept 3 bases outside the gene matches. The germline gives CDR1 SNHLY, CDR2 FYNNEI. CDR3 amino acids: CASSERLAAYNEQFF. The CDR3 region has the DNA TGTGCCAGCAGTGAAAGACTAGCTGCCTACAATGAGCAGTTCTTC. Looking up the rest from reference TRBV2 and TRBJ2-1 gives the full variable domain: EPEVTQTPSHQVTQMGQEVILRCVPISNHLYFYWYRQILGQKVEFLVSFYNNEISEKSEIFDDQFSVERPDGSNFTLKIRSTKLEDSAMYFCASSERLAAYNEQFFGPGTRLTVL.

This clone showed up just a few times. At the DNA level, this CDR3 is encoded by other sequences in the same sample as well. This rearrangement joins TRBV19 to TRBJ1-1; 8 bases are shared with TRBD1. The CDR3 length is 12 residues. Trimming removed 8 bases from V and 1 base from J; junction bases left unmatched: 0. The germline V gene has CDR1 LNHDA and CDR2 SQIVND (reference sequence). The CDR3, as DNA: TGTGCCAGTGGGACAGGGAACACTGAAGCTTTCTTT. Its protein product is CASGTGNTEAFF.

The CDR3 DNA is TGTGCCAGCAGCTTAGCGGACAGGGTTGATGGCTACACCTTC. Protein product: CASSLADRVDGYTF. The J gene is TRBJ1-2, the V gene TRBV7-9; TRBD1 matches at 8 bases. The CDR3 consists of 14 residues. After removal of 0 bases from V and 6 bases from J, the junction contained 3 bases not matched to a gene. The germline gives CDR1 SEHNR, CDR2 FQNEAQ (reference sequence).

The V and J genes are TRBV28 and TRBJ2-1, with 10 bases matching TRBD2. The ends lost 7 bases at V and 7 bases at J; junction bases unmatched: 7. CDR1 is MDHEN, CDR2 SYDVKM, per germline. The CDR3 has 14 amino acids. The CDR3 sequence is CASTKLAGNNEQFF. In DNA, the CDR3 is TGTGCCAGCACCAAACTAGCGGGAAATAATGAGCAGTTCTTC.

This clone has only one observation. CDR3 coding DNA: TGTGCCAGCAGCACCTACCCGGGACAGGGATACACTGAAGCTTTCTTT. Translated: CASSTYPGQGYTEAFF. The V call is TRBV11-2, the J call TRBJ1-1; 9 bases line up with TRBD1. The CDR3 runs to 16 residues. Trimming removed 5 bases from V and 3 bases from J; junction bases left unmatched: 10. CDR1 and CDR2 from the germline V gene are SGHAT and FQNNGV.

This chain joins TRBV2 and TRBJ2-5; no reliable D call. The J call is in doubt because the DNA end fits TRBJ2-7 better. Germline CDR1 reads SNHLY; CDR2 reads FYNNEI. The CDR3 is 12 residues long. The CDR3 DNA sequence: TGTGCCAGCAGGTACGAGGCCTACGAGCAGTACTTC. This codes for CASRYEAYEQYF.

The CDR3 bases are TGTGCCAGCTCACTGGGGACCAAAGCTAACTATGGCTACACCTTC. Translation: CASSLGTKANYGYTF. The J gene is TRBJ1-2, the V gene TRBV18, with D possibly being TRBD1 (5 bases). Trimming shortened V by 4 bases and J by 0 bases, and 12 bases separated the two germline ends. Per germline, CDR1 KGHSH and CDR2 LQKENI. There are 15 residues in the CDR3. The whole variable domain, remainder taken from reference TRBV18 and TRBJ1-2, is NAGVMQNPRHLVRRRGQEARLRCSPMKGHSHVYWYRQLPEEGLKFMVYLQKENIIDESGMPKERFSAEFPKEGPSILRIQQVVRGDSAAYFCASSLGTKANYGYTFGSGTRLTVV.

On this clone: Being one base from a much bigger clone, this may be a read error. The rearrangement uses TRBV7-6 and TRBJ2-3, with D hard to call. CDR1 and CDR2 from the germline V gene are SGHVS and FNYEAQ. Trimming removed 4 bases at V and 0 bases at J, with 5 bases between. The CDR3 has 13 residues. The CDR3 reads CASSSPSTDTQYF. In DNA form, the CDR3 reads TGTGCCAGCAGCTCCCCTAGCACAGATACGCAGTATTTT.

This sequence joins TRBV7-2 and TRBJ1-5, with D tentatively TRBD1 (5 bases). CDR3 length equals 13 residues. In germline, CDR1 is SGHTA, CDR2 FQGNSA. Trimming stripped 4 bases from V and 9 bases from J, with 13 bases between. The CDR3 bases are TGTGCCAGCAGCTCCGACGACAGATTGCCCCAGCATTTT. Translated, it gives CASSSDDRLPQHF.

This clone was counted a single time. The chain has TRBV28 and TRBJ1-2; tentatively, D is TRBD1 (6 bases). V was pared by 1 base and J by 4 bases, with 19 bases between. The CDR3 is 17 amino acids. Germline loops: CDR1 MDHEN, CDR2 SYDVKM. The CDR3 sequence: CASSLSGAGQKGYGYTF. CDR3 nucleotides: TGTGCCAGCAGTTTATCGGGGGCAGGCCAAAAAGGCTATGGCTACACCTTC.

The chain combines TRBV4-3 with TRBJ2-5; D unclear. Germline V lookup: CDR1 LGHNA, CDR2 YSLEER. V lost 3 bases, J lost 5 bases, and 13 bases lay in between. CDR3 length: 14 residues. The CDR3 reads CASSQSLLSETQYF. DNA of the CDR3: TGCGCCAGCAGCCAGTCCCTGTTAAGTGAGACCCAGTACTTC.

CDR3 DNA sequence: TGTGCCAGTAGTATGACAGGGGGCTATTCACCCCTCCACTTT. The encoded protein is CASSMTGGYSPLHF. The chain recombines TRBV19 with TRBJ1-6; 10 positions match TRBD1. Trimming cost V 3 bases and J 8 bases; bases outside gene matches: 1. The V gene's germline CDR1 is LNHDA and CDR2 SQIVND (reference sequence). This CDR3 has 14 amino acids.

The chain recombines TRBV27 with TRBJ1-1, with a possible D match to TRBD1 (6 bases). Trimming removed 0 bases from V and 4 bases from J, with 12 bases in between. This CDR3 has 15 amino acids. Germline CDR1 is MNHEY and CDR2 is SMNVEV (reference sequence). CDR3 sequence: CASSLSGGLFTEAFF. The CDR3 DNA follows: TGTGCCAGCAGTTTATCGGGGGGGCTTTTCACTGAAGCTTTCTTT.

The chain employs TRBV15 and TRBJ2-5; a weak D match, TRBD2 (6 bases). Per the germline V gene, CDR1 is LNHNV and CDR2 is YYDKDF (reference sequence). The germline V and J ends were trimmed by 9 bases and 2 bases, with 13 bases remaining between them. This CDR3 has 13 residues. CDR3 residues: CATKEGSQETQYF. CDR3 nucleotide sequence: TGTGCCACTAAGGAGGGATCACAAGAGACCCAGTACTTC. Together with reference TRBV15 and TRBJ2-5, the CDR3 gives the full variable domain: DAMVIQNPRYQVTQFGKPVTLSCSQTLNHNVMYWYQQKSSQAPKLLFHYYDKDFNNEADTPDNFQSRRPNTSFCFLDIRSPGLGDTAMYLCATKEGSQETQYFGPGTRLLVL.

This clone was seen many times. The rearrangement links TRBV11-2 to TRBJ2-7, with 7 positions matching TRBD2. Per the germline V gene, CDR1 is SGHAT and CDR2 is FQNNGV. This CDR3 comprises 17 residues. J gave up 0 bases and V 2 bases, and 10 bases lay outside the gene matches. The CDR3 reads CASSLIWDYTSSYEQYF. CDR3 nucleotides: TGTGCCAGCAGCTTAATATGGGACTATACAAGCTCCTACGAGCAGTACTTC.

The rearrangement uses TRBV19 and TRBJ1-1; 9 nucleotides match TRBD1. This CDR3 has 14 residues. The germline CDR1 and CDR2 sequences are LNHDA and SQIVND (reference sequence). V gave up 6 bases and J gave up 5 bases; unmatched junction bases: 7. CDR3 in amino acids: CASRRTGDFTEAFF. CDR3 DNA sequence: TGTGCCAGTAGGCGGACAGGGGATTTTACTGAAGCTTTCTTT.

V gene TRBV2 combines with J gene TRBJ2-5, with 8 bases lining up with TRBD2. The CDR3 is 11 residues long. CDR1 and CDR2 from the germline V gene are SNHLY and FYNNEI. After removal of 6 bases from V and 12 bases from J, the junction contained 6 bases not matched to a gene. As DNA, the CDR3 is TGTGCCAGCAGCGATACTAGCGGAAAGTACTTC. It yields the protein CASSDTSGKYF.